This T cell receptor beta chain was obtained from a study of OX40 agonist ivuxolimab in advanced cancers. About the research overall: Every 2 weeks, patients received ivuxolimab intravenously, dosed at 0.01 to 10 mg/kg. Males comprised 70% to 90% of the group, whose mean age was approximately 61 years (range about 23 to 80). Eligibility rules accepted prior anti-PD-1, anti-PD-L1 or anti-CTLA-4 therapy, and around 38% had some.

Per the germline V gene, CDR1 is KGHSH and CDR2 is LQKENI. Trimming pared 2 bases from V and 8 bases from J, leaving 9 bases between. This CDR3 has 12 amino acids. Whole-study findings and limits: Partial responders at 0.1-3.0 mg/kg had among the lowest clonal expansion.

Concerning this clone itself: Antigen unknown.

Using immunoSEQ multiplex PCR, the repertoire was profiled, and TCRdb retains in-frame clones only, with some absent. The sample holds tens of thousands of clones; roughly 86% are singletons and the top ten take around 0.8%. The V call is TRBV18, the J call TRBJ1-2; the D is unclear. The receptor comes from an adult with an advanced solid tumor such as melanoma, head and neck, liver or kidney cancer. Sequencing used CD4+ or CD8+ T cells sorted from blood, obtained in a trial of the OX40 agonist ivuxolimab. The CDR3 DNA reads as TGTGCCAGCTCACCAGGGCCGTTGGGCTACACCTTC. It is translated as CASSPGPLGYTF.